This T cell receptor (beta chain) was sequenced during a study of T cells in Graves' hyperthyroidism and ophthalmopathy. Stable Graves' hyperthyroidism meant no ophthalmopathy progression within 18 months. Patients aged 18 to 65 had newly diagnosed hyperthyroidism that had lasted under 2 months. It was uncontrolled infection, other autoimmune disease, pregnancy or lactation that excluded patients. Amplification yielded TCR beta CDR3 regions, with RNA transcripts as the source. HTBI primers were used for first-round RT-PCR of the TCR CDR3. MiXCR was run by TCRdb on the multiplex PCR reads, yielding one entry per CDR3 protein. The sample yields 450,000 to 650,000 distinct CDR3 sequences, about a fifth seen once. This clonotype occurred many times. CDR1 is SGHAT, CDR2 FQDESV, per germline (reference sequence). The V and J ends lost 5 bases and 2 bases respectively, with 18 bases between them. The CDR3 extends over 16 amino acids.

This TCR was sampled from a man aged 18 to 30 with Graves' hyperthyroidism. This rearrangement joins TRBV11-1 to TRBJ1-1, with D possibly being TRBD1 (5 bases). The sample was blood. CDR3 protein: CASSEVGGLGNTEAFF. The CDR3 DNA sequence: TGTGCCAGCAGCGAAGTGGGGGGACTTGGAAACACTGAAGCTTTCTTT.